A single T cell receptor (beta chain) is shown here with its context. The antigen remains undetermined. The germline V and J ends were trimmed by 2 bases and 7 bases, with 12 bases remaining between them. CDR3 length: 13 amino acids. The germline V gene has CDR1 SQVTM and CDR2 ANQGSEA. Time point indicated: blood at routine non-recurrence follow-up after resection. The authors sequenced whole RNA from tumor, nontumor lung or frozen PBMC without sorting. Each CDR3 protein is one row after TCRdb ran MiXCR on the 5' RACE reads. The sample shows tens of thousands of distinct CDR3 sequences, less than 20% of them seen only once. This record comes from a study of spatial heterogeneity in lung cancer. Findings and caveats of the study: Blood contained ubiquitous expanded tumor TCRs more at resection than at follow-up.

The chain recombines TRBV29-1 with TRBJ2-1; D is ambiguous. This sequence was found in a male donor with early-stage non-small cell lung cancer. The material sequenced was PBMCs, taken at follow-up. CDR3 in DNA: TGCAGCGTTGAACTAGGGTTCGGGAATGAGCAGTTCTTC. This codes for CSVELGFGNEQFF.